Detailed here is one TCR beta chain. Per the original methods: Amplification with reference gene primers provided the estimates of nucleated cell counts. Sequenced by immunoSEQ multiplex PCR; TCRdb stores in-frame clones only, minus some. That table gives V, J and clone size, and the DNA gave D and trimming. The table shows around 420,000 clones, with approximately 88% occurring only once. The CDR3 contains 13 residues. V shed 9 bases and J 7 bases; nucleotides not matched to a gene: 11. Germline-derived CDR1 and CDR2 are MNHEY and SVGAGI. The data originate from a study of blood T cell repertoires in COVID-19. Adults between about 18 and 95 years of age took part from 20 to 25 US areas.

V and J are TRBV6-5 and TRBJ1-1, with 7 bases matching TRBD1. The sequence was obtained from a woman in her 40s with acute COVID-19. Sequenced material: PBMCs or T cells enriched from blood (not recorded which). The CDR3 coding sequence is TGTGCCAGTCGTAGCTCCGGGACAGATGAAGCTTTCTTT. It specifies CASRSSGTDEAFF.